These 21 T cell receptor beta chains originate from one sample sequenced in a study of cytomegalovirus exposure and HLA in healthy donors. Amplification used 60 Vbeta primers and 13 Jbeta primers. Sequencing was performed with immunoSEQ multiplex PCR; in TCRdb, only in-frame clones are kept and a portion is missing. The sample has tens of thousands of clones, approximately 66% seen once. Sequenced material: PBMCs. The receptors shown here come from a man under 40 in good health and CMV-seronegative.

Here the CDR3 reads CASSIDPGTGGFGANVLTF. CDR3 sequence (DNA): TGTGCCAGTAGTATAGATCCGGGGACAGGGGGATTTGGGGCCAACGTCCTGACTTTC. The chain couples TRBV19 to TRBJ2-6; 11 bases map to TRBD1. CDR1 is LNHDA, CDR2 SQIVND, per germline (reference sequence). The CDR3 length is 19 residues. Trimming removed 0 bases from V and 3 bases from J; junction bases left unmatched: 7.

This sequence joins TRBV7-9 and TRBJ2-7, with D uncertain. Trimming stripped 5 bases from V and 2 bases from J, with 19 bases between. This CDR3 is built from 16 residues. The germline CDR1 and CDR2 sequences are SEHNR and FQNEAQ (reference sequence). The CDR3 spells CASSHSQSPQTYEQYF. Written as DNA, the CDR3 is TGTGCCAGCAGCCATTCCCAGTCGCCTCAAACCTACGAGCAGTACTTC.

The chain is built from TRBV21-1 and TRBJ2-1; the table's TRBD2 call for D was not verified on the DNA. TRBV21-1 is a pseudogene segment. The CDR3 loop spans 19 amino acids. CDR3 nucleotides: TGTGCCAGCCAGGGAAAGGTGGGTACTAGCGAGGTTCCCTACAATGAGCAGTTCTTC. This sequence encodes CASQGKVGTSEVPYNEQFF.

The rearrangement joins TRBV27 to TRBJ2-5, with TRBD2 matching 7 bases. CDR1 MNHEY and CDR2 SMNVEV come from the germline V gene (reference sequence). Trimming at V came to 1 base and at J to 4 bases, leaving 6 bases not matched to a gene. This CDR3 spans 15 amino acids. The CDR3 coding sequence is TGTGCCAGCAGTTTATTCCCGGGGGGATTAGAGACCCAGTACTTC. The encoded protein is CASSLFPGGLETQYF.

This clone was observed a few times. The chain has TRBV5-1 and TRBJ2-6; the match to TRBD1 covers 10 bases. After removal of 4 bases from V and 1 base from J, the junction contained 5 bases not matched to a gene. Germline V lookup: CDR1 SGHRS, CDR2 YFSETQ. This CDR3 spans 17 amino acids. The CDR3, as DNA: TGCGCCAGCAGCGAGGGACAGGGGCTTTCTGGGGCCAACGTCCTGACTTTC. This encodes CASSEGQGLSGANVLTF.

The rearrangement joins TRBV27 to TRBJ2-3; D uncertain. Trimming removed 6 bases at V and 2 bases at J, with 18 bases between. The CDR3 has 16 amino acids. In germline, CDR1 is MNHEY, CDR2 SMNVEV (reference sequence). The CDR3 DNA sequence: TGTGCCAGCAGCTCCTTGCAGATGGTAAACACAGATACGCAGTATTTT. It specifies CASSSLQMVNTDTQYF.

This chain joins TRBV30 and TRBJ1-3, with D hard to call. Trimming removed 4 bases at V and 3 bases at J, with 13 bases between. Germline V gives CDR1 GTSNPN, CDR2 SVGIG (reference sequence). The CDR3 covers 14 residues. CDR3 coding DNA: TGTGCCTGGACCCCTGGCGCGGATGGAAACACCATATATTTT. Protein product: CAWTPGADGNTIYF.

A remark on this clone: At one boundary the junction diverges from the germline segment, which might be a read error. For the CDR3, the DNA is TGTTCCAGCAGCCCCCCTCCGAGGGGAGGCCACCTTAACTATGGCTACACCTTC. Protein product: CSSSPPPRGGHLNYGYTF. The chain joins TRBV7-9 to TRBJ1-2, with D perhaps TRBD1 (5 bases). Germline CDR1 reads SEHNR; CDR2 reads FQNEAQ (reference sequence). The CDR3 sequence is 18 residues long.

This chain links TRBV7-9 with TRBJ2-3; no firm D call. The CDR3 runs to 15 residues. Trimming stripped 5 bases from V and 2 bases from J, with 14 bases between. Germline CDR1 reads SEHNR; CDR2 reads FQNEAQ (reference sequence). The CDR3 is CASSAVAQPTDTQYF. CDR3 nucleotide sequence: TGTGCCAGCAGCGCGGTTGCCCAACCCACAGATACGCAGTATTTT. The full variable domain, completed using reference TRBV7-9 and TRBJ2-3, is DTGVSQNPRHKITKRGQNVTFRCDPISEHNRLYWYRQTLGQGPEFLTYFQNEAQLEKSRLLSDRFSAERPKGSFSTLEIQRTEQGDSAMYLCASSAVAQPTDTQYFGPGTRLTVL.

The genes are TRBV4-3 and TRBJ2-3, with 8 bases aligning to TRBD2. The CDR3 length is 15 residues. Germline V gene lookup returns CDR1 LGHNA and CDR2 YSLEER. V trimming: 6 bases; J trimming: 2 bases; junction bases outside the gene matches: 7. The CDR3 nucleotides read TGCGCCAGCAGGTCCCGGGGGGGCAACACAGATACGCAGTATTTT. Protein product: CASRSRGGNTDTQYF.

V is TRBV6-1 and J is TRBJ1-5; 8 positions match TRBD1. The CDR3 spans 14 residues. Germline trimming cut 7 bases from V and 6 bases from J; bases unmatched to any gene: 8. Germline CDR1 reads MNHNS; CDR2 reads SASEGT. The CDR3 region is CASKKTGEGQPQHF. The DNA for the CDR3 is TGTGCCAGCAAGAAGACAGGGGAAGGTCAGCCCCAGCATTTT.

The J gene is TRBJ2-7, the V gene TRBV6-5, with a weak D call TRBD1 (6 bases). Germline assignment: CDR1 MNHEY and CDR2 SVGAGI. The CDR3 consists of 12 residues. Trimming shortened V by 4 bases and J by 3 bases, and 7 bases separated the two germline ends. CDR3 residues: CASSSTGYEQYF. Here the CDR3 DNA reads TGTGCCAGCAGTTCGACAGGCTACGAGCAGTACTTC.

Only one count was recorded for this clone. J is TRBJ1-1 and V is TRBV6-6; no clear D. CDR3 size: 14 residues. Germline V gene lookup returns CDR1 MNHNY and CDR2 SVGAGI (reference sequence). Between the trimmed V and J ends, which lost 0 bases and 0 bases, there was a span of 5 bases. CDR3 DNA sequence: TGTGCCAGCAGTTACTCGAGGGTGAACACTGAAGCTTTCTTT. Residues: CASSYSRVNTEAFF.

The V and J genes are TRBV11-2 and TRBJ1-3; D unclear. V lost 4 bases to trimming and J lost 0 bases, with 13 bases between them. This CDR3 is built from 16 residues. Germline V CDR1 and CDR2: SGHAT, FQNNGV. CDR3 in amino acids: CASSSWAQSSGNTIYF. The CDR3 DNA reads TGTGCCAGCAGCTCATGGGCACAGAGCTCTGGAAACACCATATATTTT.

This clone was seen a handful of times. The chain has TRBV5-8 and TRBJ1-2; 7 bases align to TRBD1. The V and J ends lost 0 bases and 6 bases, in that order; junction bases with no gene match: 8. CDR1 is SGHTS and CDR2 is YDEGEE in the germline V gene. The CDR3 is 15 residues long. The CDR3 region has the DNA TGTGCCAGCAGCTTGGGATTACAGGGGAAGGATGGCTACACCTTC. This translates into CASSLGLQGKDGYTF.

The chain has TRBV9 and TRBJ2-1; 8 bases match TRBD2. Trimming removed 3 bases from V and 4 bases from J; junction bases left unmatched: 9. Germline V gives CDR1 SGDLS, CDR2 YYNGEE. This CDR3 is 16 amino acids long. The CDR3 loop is CASSADAGGKYNEQFF. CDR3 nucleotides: TGTGCCAGCAGCGCAGACGCGGGAGGTAAATACAATGAGCAGTTCTTC.

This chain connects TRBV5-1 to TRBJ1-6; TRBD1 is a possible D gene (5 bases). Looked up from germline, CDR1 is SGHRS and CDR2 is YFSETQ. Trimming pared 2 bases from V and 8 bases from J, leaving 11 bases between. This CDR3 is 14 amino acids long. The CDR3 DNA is TGCGCCAGCAGCTTCAAGGGGCGTGATTCACCCCTCCACTTT. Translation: CASSFKGRDSPLHF.

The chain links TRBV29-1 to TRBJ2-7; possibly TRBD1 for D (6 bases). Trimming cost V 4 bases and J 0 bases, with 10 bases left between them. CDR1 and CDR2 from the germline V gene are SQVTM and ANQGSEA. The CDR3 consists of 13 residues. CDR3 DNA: TGCAGCGTTGTCGGACAGATCTCCTACGAGCAGTACTTC. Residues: CSVVGQISYEQYF.

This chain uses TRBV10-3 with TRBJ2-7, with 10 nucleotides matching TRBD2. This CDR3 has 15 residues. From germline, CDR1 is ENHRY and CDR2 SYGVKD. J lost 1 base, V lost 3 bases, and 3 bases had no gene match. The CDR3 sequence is CAISEASGGSYEQYF. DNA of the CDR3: TGTGCCATCAGTGAAGCTAGCGGGGGATCCTACGAGCAGTACTTC.

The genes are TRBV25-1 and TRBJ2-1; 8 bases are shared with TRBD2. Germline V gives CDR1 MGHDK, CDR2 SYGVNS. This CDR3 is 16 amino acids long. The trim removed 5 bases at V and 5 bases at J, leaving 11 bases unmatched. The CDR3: CASSQIDGGENNEQFF. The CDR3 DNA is TGTGCCAGCAGTCAAATTGACGGGGGGGAGAACAATGAGCAGTTCTTC.

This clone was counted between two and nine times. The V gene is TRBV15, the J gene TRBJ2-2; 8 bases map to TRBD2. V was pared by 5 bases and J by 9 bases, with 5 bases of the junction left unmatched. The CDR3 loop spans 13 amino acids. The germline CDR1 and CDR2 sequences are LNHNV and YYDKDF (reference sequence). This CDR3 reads CATSLQRGRELFF. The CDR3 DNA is TGTGCCACCAGCCTCCAGCGGGGGCGGGAGCTGTTTTTT.